The text below deals with one T cell receptor (beta chain). The entry originates in a study of shared clonotypes between healthy human individuals. The CDR3 is 14 residues long. Germline V gene data show CDR1 as GTSNPN and CDR2 as SVGIG (reference sequence). Trimming shortened V by 0 bases and J by 6 bases, and 11 bases separated the two germline ends. Data came from immunoSEQ multiplex PCR; TCRdb stores just in-frame clones and leaves some out. In the table there are roughly 1.5 million clones, 95% to 99% of which are singletons. The sample comprised naive CD4+ T cells sorted from blood. Subset meaning: CD45RA+ positively selected. This receptor was obtained from a man aged 25 to 40 in good health. The V call is TRBV30, the J call TRBJ1-4; the D gene is possibly TRBD1 (5 bases). The CDR3 loop reads CAWSVQGADEKLFF. The CDR3 DNA reads TGTGCCTGGAGTGTTCAGGGCGCGGATGAAAAACTGTTTTTT.